This T cell receptor beta chain originates from a study of neurological immune-mediated disorders. The study's findings and limits: The level of TCR clonal expansion was highest in patients with HTLV-1-associated myelopathy and lowest in multiple sclerosis, where it fell below the level seen in healthy controls.

TCRdb re-called the 5' RACE reads through MiXCR, storing one row per CDR3 protein. This sample carries approximately 37,000 distinct CDR3 sequences, around 4% of them seen once, and the ten largest clones take approximately 2.2%. The CDR3 sequence is 14 residues long. CDR1 and CDR2 (germline): LGHNA, YNFKEQ. V trimming: 5 bases; J trimming: 3 bases; junction bases outside the gene matches: 3. A word on this clonotype: The antigen is unknown.

Source material: PBMCs. The rearrangement uses TRBV4-2 and TRBJ2-2, with 7 bases fitting TRBD1. The clonotype comes from a man aged 30 to 45 with multiple sclerosis. CDR3: CASSYGTDTGELFF. CDR3 DNA sequence: TGTGCCAGCAGCTACGGGACAGACACCGGGGAGCTGTTTTTT.